Listed below are T cell receptor beta chains from one sample, sequenced in a study of T cell clonotyping in hematopoietic cell transplantation. The data were produced by immunoSEQ multiplex PCR, yet TCRdb's version contains in-frame clones alone and is incomplete. The sample has fewer than 20,000 clones; roughly 86% are singletons. The source material was peripheral blood mononuclear cells, sampled before stem cell transplant. The receptors originated from a man in his fifties with acute myeloid leukemia. Some clones in this sample may be carry-over from other donors' samples. Both conserved end residues are part of each CDR3. The D gene is left open where the match is weak. Size is stated for part of the rows, as once, few or many counts, or as a class when the clone is expanded.

clone_size,d_call,j_call,v_call,cdr3_nt,cdr3_aa
-,TRBD1,TRBJ2-3,TRBV28,TGTGCCAGCAGAAACCACCCGGGACAGGGCGCAGATACGCAGTATTTT,CASRNHPGQGADTQYF
few,TRBD1,TRBJ2-7,TRBV10-2,TGCGCCAGCTCGGGACAGCCAGCCTACGAGCAGTACTTC,CASSGQPAYEQYF
once,-,TRBJ1-1,TRBV7-3,TGTGCCAGCAGCTTAAGGCCCCTGGGGGTTACGTACACTGAAGCTTTCTTT,CASSLRPLGVTYTEAFF
-,-,TRBJ2-1,TRBV7-9,TGTGCCAGCACCCCTGACGGGTTCGGGTCGGGGAATGAGCAGTTCTTC,CASTPDGFGSGNEQFF
-,-,TRBJ1-4,TRBV6-1,TGTGCCAGCAGGTGGGGGGGTCAAAATGAAAAACTGTTTTTT,CASRWGGQNEKLFF
once,-,TRBJ1-2,TRBV7-2,TGTGCCAGCAGCTTACTAAGTATAGACAGAGTGGGCTACACCTTC,CASSLLSIDRVGYTF
-,-,TRBJ1-5,TRBV6-6,TGTGCCAGCAGGCCCCAGGGCGGGCTCAATCAGCCCCAGCATTTT,CASRPQGGLNQPQHF
-,TRBD1,TRBJ1-2,TRBV7-2,TGTGCCAGCAGCACAGCCGGGGGACAGAACTATGGCTACACCTTC,CASSTAGGQNYGYTF
-,TRBD1,TRBJ2-2,TRBV19,TGTGCCAGTAGTATCCGGGACAGGGTCCGGGAGCTGTTTTTT,CASSIRDRVRELFF
-,TRBD2,TRBJ2-3,TRBV11-2,TGTGCCAGCAGCTTCGGGGGGGCCGCAGATACGCAGTATTTT,CASSFGGAADTQYF
-,TRBD2,TRBJ2-2,TRBV28,TGTGCCAGCAGCAAACTAGCGGGGGGCTCCGGGGAGCTGTTTTTT,CASSKLAGGSGELFF
-,-,TRBJ1-4,TRBV7-2,TGTGCCAGCAGCTTAGATTTCGGGGTTAATGAAAAACTGTTTTTT,CASSLDFGVNEKLFF